One T cell receptor (beta chain) is described in this entry. Its antigen remains undetermined. The input lacks base qualities; no much larger clone sits a single base away. Germline trimming amounts to 5 bases on V and 2 bases on J, with 12 as the count of junction bases outside the gene matches. CDR1 and CDR2, per the germline V gene, are SGHVS and FQNEAQ. The CDR3 numbers 17 residues from cysteine through phenylalanine. Here the CDR3 DNA is all that survives: 51 bases in frame from base 1. This sample was included in a study of T cell changes during pregnancy in multiple sclerosis (dated 2019 in TCRdb). Broadly, across the study: In women with multiple sclerosis, the researchers looked at how the T cell repertoire shifted as pregnancy progressed.

Library construction relied on the immunoSEQ multiplex PCR assay. TCRdb limited this immuneACCESS table to in-frame rearrangements with V and J called. A share of clones is missing; checked studies link under half to unresolved V genes, and the rest is unexplained. The sample table records 50,000 to 75,000 clones; over 90% of these occur just once. Clones ranked in the top ten supply roughly 2.6% of the sample. This receptor was obtained from a female donor with multiple sclerosis, enrolled in a pregnancy study. Source: CD8+ T cells from peripheral blood mononuclear cells, taken in the third trimester of pregnancy. The rearranged segments are TRBV7-8 and TRBJ2-1; TRBD2 aligns with 7 central bases. The CDR3 corresponds to CASSPQPAGRTYNEQFF. The DNA reads TGTGCCAGCAGCCCTCAACCAGCGGGAAGAACCTACAATGAGCAGTTCTTC.